The 8 T cell receptor beta chains below were found in one sample sequenced in a study of cytomegalovirus exposure and HLA in healthy donors. The PCR had 60 Vbeta and 13 Jbeta primers. Profiling relied on immunoSEQ multiplex PCR, and the TCRdb table lists in-frame clones only, not all of them. The sample carries 150,000 to 250,000 clones, roughly 85% recorded once. Sequenced: PBMCs. These receptors were obtained from a woman between 25 and 40 years old in good health and CMV-seropositive.

V is TRBV9 and J is TRBJ2-7; D unclear. The CDR3 consists of 13 residues. From germline, CDR1 is SGDLS and CDR2 YYNGEE. The ends were cut back, 4 bases at V and 4 bases at J, with 12 bases in the middle. DNA of the CDR3: TGTGCCAGCAGCATTGGGCCCCTTTACGAGCAGTACTTC. This sequence encodes CASSIGPLYEQYF. Using reference TRBV9 and TRBJ2-7 for the parts outside the CDR3, the full variable domain is DSGVTQTPKHLITATGQRVTLRCSPRSGDLSVYWYQQSLDQGLQFLIQYYNGEERAKGNILERFSAQQFPDLHSELNLSSLELGDSALYFCASSIGPLYEQYFGPGTRLTVT.

The chain combines TRBV6-1 with TRBJ2-7; 11 bases line up with TRBD1. The germline CDR1 and CDR2 sequences are MNHNS and SASEGT. Trimming removed 4 bases from V and 3 bases from J; junction bases left unmatched: 5. The length of the CDR3 is 15 residues. The CDR3 sequence is CASSGFGTGGYEQYF. CDR3 nucleotides: TGTGCCAGCAGTGGGTTTGGGACAGGGGGCTACGAGCAGTACTTC.

The V call is TRBV6-5, the J call TRBJ2-1, with 8 bases identical to TRBD2. Trimming at V came to 6 bases and at J to 2 bases, leaving 6 bases not matched to a gene. The CDR3 runs to 15 residues. Looked up from germline, CDR1 is MNHEY and CDR2 is SVGAGI. The CDR3: CASRPLAGPYNEQFF. Written as DNA, the CDR3 is TGTGCCAGCAGGCCCCTAGCGGGCCCCTACAATGAGCAGTTCTTC.

The genes are TRBV19 and TRBJ2-2; 11 bases fit TRBD2. The junction had 1 base not matched to a gene; V was cut back by 3 bases and J by 4 bases. The germline V gene encodes CDR1 LNHDA and CDR2 SQIVND (reference sequence). This CDR3 region has 15 residues. DNA of the CDR3: TGTGCCAGTAGTATTCTAGCGGGAGGCACCGGGGAGCTGTTTTTT. Residues: CASSILAGGTGELFF.

The chain has TRBV5-6 and TRBJ2-1, with TRBD2 matching 9 bases. With 3 bases clipped from V and 7 bases from J, the junction kept 8 bases outside the gene matches. The CDR3 has 15 residues. CDR1 and CDR2 (germline): SGHDT, YYEEEE. The CDR3 bases are TGTGCCAGCAGCTCGATTAGCGGGAGTAGGAATGAGCAGTTCTTC. Translated: CASSSISGSRNEQFF.

This chain joins TRBV11-2 and TRBJ1-2; tentative D call: TRBD1 (6 bases). This CDR3 region has 14 residues. Germline CDR1 reads SGHAT; CDR2 reads FQNNGV. Between the trimmed V and J ends, which lost 3 bases and 2 bases, there was a span of 10 bases. The CDR3 DNA reads as TGTGCCAGCAGCTTTCTCCAGGGGAACTATGGCTACACCTTC. This codes for CASSFLQGNYGYTF. The full variable domain, its missing parts supplied by reference TRBV11-2 and TRBJ1-2, is EAGVAQSPRYKIIEKRQSVAFWCNPISGHATLYWYQQILGQGPKLLIQFQNNGVVDDSQLPKDRFSAERLKGVDSTLKIQPAKLEDSAVYLCASSFLQGNYGYTFGSGTRLTVV.

The genes are TRBV5-1 and TRBJ2-4; 9 bases are shared with TRBD2. In germline, CDR1 is SGHRS, CDR2 YFSETQ. Trimming cost V 4 bases and J 2 bases; bases outside gene matches: 7. This CDR3 contains 16 residues. This CDR3 reads CASSRGGGATKNIQYF. The CDR3 coding sequence is TGCGCCAGCAGCCGCGGCGGGGGGGCGACCAAAAACATTCAGTACTTC.

The chain carries TRBV10-3 and TRBJ2-3; D is possibly TRBD1 (5 bases). This CDR3 comprises 17 residues. CDR1 ENHRY and CDR2 SYGVKD come from the germline V gene. V lost 2 bases and J lost 0, with 15 bases in between. The CDR3 DNA is TGTGCCATCAGTGAGATGGTGGGGCGGCGTAGCACAGATACGCAGTATTTT. Amino acid sequence: CAISEMVGRRSTDTQYF.